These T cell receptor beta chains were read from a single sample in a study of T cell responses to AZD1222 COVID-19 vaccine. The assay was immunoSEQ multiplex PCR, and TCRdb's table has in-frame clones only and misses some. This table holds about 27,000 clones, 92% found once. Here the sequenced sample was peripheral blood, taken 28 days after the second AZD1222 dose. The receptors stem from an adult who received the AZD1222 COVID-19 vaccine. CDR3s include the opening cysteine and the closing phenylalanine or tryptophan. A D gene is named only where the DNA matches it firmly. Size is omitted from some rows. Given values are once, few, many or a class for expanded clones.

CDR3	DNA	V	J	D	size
CASSPRQGVEKLFF	TGTGCCAGCAGTCCTCGACAGGGGGTTGAAAAACTGTTTTTT	TRBV6-5	TRBJ1-4	TRBD1	once
CASSPPRGQGRYGYTF	TGTGCCAGCTCACCACCGAGGGGACAGGGACGTTATGGCTACACCTTC	TRBV18	TRBJ1-2	TRBD1	.
CASSERFQGSYTF	TGTGCCAGCAGTGAAAGGTTCCAGGGAAGCTACACCTTC	TRBV2	TRBJ1-2	.	.
CATGVRDTDGYTF	TGTGCCACCGGGGTACGAGACACCGATGGCTACACCTTC	TRBV5-5	TRBJ1-2	.	.
CASSFPRSRPPYYEQYF	TGTGCCAGCAGCTTCCCACGTAGTAGGCCCCCCTACTACGAGCAGTACTTC	TRBV5-5	TRBJ2-7	.	.
CASSSSGSGETQYF	TGTGCCAGCAGCTCCAGTGGGTCGGGAGAGACCCAGTACTTC	TRBV7-3	TRBJ2-5	.	.
CASSLGASGDSNEKLFF	TGTGCCAGCAGCTTGGGGGCATCGGGGGATTCTAATGAAAAACTGTTTTTT	TRBV7-9	TRBJ1-4	.	.
CASGPGRDTQYF	TGTGCTAGTGGTCCCGGGAGGGATACGCAGTATTTT	TRBV12-5	TRBJ2-3	TRBD2	medium-sized
CASSLDGGTGNQPQHF	TGTGCCAGCAGCTTAGATGGGGGGACAGGTAATCAGCCCCAGCATTTT	TRBV11-2	TRBJ1-5	TRBD1	.
CASSLKGADLGATIYF	TGTGCCAGCAGTTTAAAGGGGGCCGATCTCGGGGCCACCATATATTTT	TRBV27	TRBJ1-3	TRBD1	few
CASSFASSNEQFF	TGTGCCAGCAGTTTTGCTAGCAGTAATGAGCAGTTCTTC	TRBV12-3/TRBV12-4	TRBJ2-1	.	.
CASSKILRRDRDASKNTEAFF	TGTGCCAGCAGCAAAATCTTGAGAAGGGACAGGGATGCCTCTAAGAACACTGAAGCTTTCTTT	TRBV21-1	TRBJ1-1	.	.
CASRPSNRQTNTGELFF	TGTGCCAGCAGGCCGAGCAACAGACAGACGAACACCGGGGAGCTGTTTTTT	TRBV2	TRBJ2-2	.	.
CASSPSGQSTDTQYF	TGTGCCAGCAGCCCCTCCGGACAAAGCACAGATACGCAGTATTTT	TRBV7-3	TRBJ2-3	.	.
CASSLGAGNNSPLHF	TGTGCCAGCAGCTTAGGGGCAGGGAATAATTCACCCCTCCACTTT	TRBV7-8	TRBJ1-6	.	.
CASSLVFSGPINF	TGTGCCAGCAGCTTAGTGTTTTCGGGTCCGATCAACTTT	TRBV7-2	TRBJ1-4	.	.
CASSPPEGMNTEAFF	TGTGCCAGCAGTCCCCCGGAGGGGATGAACACTGAAGCTTTCTTT	TRBV6-1	TRBJ1-1	.	.
CASSPSTSGRSGEQFF	TGTGCCAGCAGCCCATCAACTAGCGGGAGATCTGGGGAGCAGTTCTTC	TRBV13	TRBJ2-1	TRBD2	.
CASSATSSYEQYF	TGTGCCAGCTCAGCGACCAGCTCCTACGAGCAGTACTTC	TRBV18	TRBJ2-7	.	.
CASSLGQPFGYTF	TGTGCCAGCAGCTTAGGGCAGCCCTTCGGCTACACCTTC	TRBV11-2	TRBJ1-2	.	once
CASTPGSADQETQYF	TGTGCCAGTACCCCGGGTAGCGCCGACCAAGAGACCCAGTACTTC	TRBV19	TRBJ2-5	.	once
CASSLGRRGWTDTQYF	TGTGCCAGCAGCTTGGGAAGGAGGGGTTGGACAGATACGCAGTATTTT	TRBV7-9	TRBJ2-3	.	.
CASSSQPGAGKTEAFF	TGTGCCAGCAGTTCGCAACCGGGGGCTGGTAAGACTGAAGCTTTCTTT	TRBV27	TRBJ1-1	.	.
CASSYQGTGSSYEQYF	TGTGCCAGCAGTTATCAGGGGACAGGGAGCTCCTACGAGCAGTACTTC	TRBV6-5	TRBJ2-7	TRBD1	.
CASSLIPGIGTEAFF	TGTGCCAGCAGCTTAATTCCAGGGATTGGTACTGAAGCTTTCTTT	TRBV7-3	TRBJ1-1	.	.
CASSQDLHTTDSSTDTQYF	TGTGCCAGCAGCCAAGATCTACACACGACAGACTCTAGCACAGATACGCAGTATTTT	TRBV3-1/TRBV3-2	TRBJ2-3	.	.
CASSQVTGGSGNTIYF	TGCGCCAGCAGCCAGGTCACAGGGGGCTCTGGAAACACCATATATTTT	TRBV4-1	TRBJ1-3	TRBD1	.
CASSQDLRGRYGYTF	TGTGCCAGCAGCCAAGATCTACGGGGCCGCTATGGCTACACCTTC	TRBV4-2	TRBJ1-2	.	.
CASSSRGGSNTEAFF	TGTGCCAGCAGTTCCCGGGGAGGGTCGAACACTGAAGCTTTCTTT	TRBV27	TRBJ1-1	.	.
CASRPYPGGFPYEQYF	TGTGCCAGCAGACCCTACCCCGGGGGGTTCCCCTACGAGCAGTACTTC	TRBV7-6	TRBJ2-7	TRBD2	.
CASSPTGIEQFF	TGTGCCAGCAGTCCCACAGGGATTGAGCAGTTCTTC	TRBV6-5	TRBJ2-1	.	.
CASRRGQGGNQPQHF	TGTGCCAGCAGAAGGGGACAGGGCGGCAATCAGCCCCAGCATTTT	TRBV2	TRBJ1-5	TRBD1	.
CASSQVSGNTIYF	TGTGCCAGCAGCCAAGTGTCCGGAAACACCATATATTTT	TRBV7-2	TRBJ1-3	.	.
CASSLGDGSNQPQHF	TGTGCCAGCAGCTTAGGGGACGGTAGCAATCAGCCCCAGCATTTT	TRBV11-3	TRBJ1-5	.	once
CASSYIENSPLHF	TGTGCCAGCAGTTACATCGAGAATTCACCCCTCCACTTT	TRBV6-5	TRBJ1-6	.	.
CASSSAGTGFYEQYF	TGTGCCAGCAGCTCGGCTGGGACAGGGTTCTACGAGCAGTACTTC	TRBV5-4	TRBJ2-7	TRBD1	.
CASSQVGGRDKYF	TGTGCCAGCAGCCAAGTGGGAGGGAGAGATAAGTATTTT	TRBV3-1/TRBV3-2	TRBJ2-3	TRBD2	.
CASSLMGGYQETQYF	TGCGCCAGCAGCTTGATGGGAGGGTACCAAGAGACCCAGTACTTC	TRBV5-1	TRBJ2-5	TRBD2	.
CASSLDWATPVENTIYF	TGTGCCAGCAGCTTAGACTGGGCCACCCCAGTGGAAAACACCATATATTTT	TRBV11-3	TRBJ1-3	.	.
CASSFSRGTYYGYTF	TGTGCCAGCAGCTTCAGCAGGGGGACTTACTATGGCTACACCTTC	TRBV11-2	TRBJ1-2	TRBD1	once
CASSGRGMNTEAFF	TGTGCCAGCAGCGGAAGGGGCATGAACACTGAAGCTTTCTTT	TRBV9	TRBJ1-1	.	.
CASSPGRTTWHYGYTF	TGTGCCAGCAGTCCGGGACGCACGACATGGCACTATGGCTACACCTTC	TRBV6-4	TRBJ1-2	.	.
CASSPPSGRGGNIQYF	TGTGCCAGCTCACCACCAAGCGGGAGAGGGGGAAACATTCAGTACTTC	TRBV18	TRBJ2-4	TRBD2	.
CATSRDVAVLSYEQYF	TGTGCCACCAGCAGAGATGTGGCAGTTCTGTCTTACGAGCAGTACTTC	TRBV15	TRBJ2-7	.	.
CASIGRAYEQYF	TGTGCCAGCATAGGCAGAGCCTACGAGCAGTACTTC	TRBV28	TRBJ2-7	.	.
CASSLEGGETQYF	TGTGCTAGCAGCTTAGAAGGGGGGGAGACCCAGTACTTC	TRBV7-7	TRBJ2-5	.	.
CASSLSPLLPQFF	TGTGCCAGCAGTTTATCGCCCTTGTTACCGCAGTTCTTC	TRBV27	TRBJ2-1	.	large
CASRTGGYGYTF	TGTGCCAGCAGAACAGGGGGCTATGGCTACACCTTC	TRBV28	TRBJ1-2	TRBD1	.
CASSLAGRNTGELFF	TGTGCCAGCAGCTTAGCGGGACGGAACACCGGGGAGCTGTTTTTT	TRBV11-2	TRBJ2-2	.	.
CASKFEGTGEDEQYF	TGTGCCAGCAAATTTGAAGGGACAGGGGAAGACGAGCAGTACTTC	TRBV28	TRBJ2-7	TRBD1	.
CASSLEGPYNSPLHF	TGTGCCAGCAGCTTAGAGGGGCCTTATAATTCACCCCTCCACTTT	TRBV7-6	TRBJ1-6	.	.
CASSHLQGTDNQPQHF	TGTGCCAGCTCACACCTACAGGGAACCGACAATCAGCCCCAGCATTTT	TRBV18	TRBJ1-5	.	once